A single TCR beta chain is shown here with its context. As yet, its antigen is unknown. The data derive from a study of T cell responses to AZD1222 COVID-19 vaccine. The germline CDR1 and CDR2 sequences are SQVTM and ANQGSEA. The J segment lost 2 bases and the V segment lost 6 bases, leaving 3 bases of the junction unmatched. The CDR3 contains 12 residues. Findings and limits, study-wide: Baseline serology detected seropositivity in only six AZD1222 recipients. Researchers took repertoire samples only after the peak T cell response had come. Targets within unmutated variant regions were reportedly found for nearly half of spike-specific TCRs. Mostly white British, mostly female donors; authors suggested clonal diversity may be underestimated.

Assay: immunoSEQ multiplex PCR; the TCRdb copy retains only in-frame clones and omits some. The sample yields 140,000 to 150,000 clones, about 90% seen once. The sample here was peripheral blood, taken on day 0 of MenACWY control vaccination. The chain couples TRBV29-1 to TRBJ1-2; 7 bases match TRBD1. The receptor was derived from an adult in good health. The DNA of the CDR3 is TGCAGCGTCCCGACAGGGAACTATGGCTACACCTTC. As protein: CSVPTGNYGYTF. The full variable domain, with the rest looked up from reference TRBV29-1 and TRBJ1-2, is SAVISQKPSRDICQRGTSLTIQCQVDSQVTMMFWYRQQPGQSLTLIATANQGSEATYESGFVIDKFPISRPNLTFSTLTVSNMSPEDSSIYLCSVPTGNYGYTFGSGTRLTVV.